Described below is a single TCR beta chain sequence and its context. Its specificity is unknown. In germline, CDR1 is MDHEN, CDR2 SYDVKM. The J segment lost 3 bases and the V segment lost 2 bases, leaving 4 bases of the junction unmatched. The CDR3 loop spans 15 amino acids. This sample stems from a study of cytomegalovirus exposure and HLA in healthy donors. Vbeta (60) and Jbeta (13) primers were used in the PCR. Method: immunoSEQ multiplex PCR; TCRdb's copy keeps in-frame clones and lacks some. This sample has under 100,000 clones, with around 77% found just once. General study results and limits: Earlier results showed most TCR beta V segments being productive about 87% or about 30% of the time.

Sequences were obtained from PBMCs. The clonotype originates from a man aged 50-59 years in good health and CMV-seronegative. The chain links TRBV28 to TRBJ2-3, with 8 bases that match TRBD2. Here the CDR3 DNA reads TGTGCCAGCAGTTTACTACCTAGCGGGACAGATACGCAGTATTTT. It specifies CASSLLPSGTDTQYF.